Reported below is one T cell receptor (beta chain). V dropped 1 base and J dropped 8; count of bases not matched to a gene: 14. CDR1 DFQATT and CDR2 SNEGSKA come from the germline V gene (reference sequence). The CDR3 length is 17 residues. The data were taken from a study of blood T cells in healthy people across ages. In each sample, at least 7 million PBMCs were isolated. A J-beta primer mix and a sample-barcoded 5' primer were used in a second PCR of roughly 6 to 11 cycles. The template-switch adaptor was a 5' adaptor with 12 random nucleotides. It tagged each cDNA molecule. Per sample, CDR3-containing paired-end reads numbered at least 2.5 million. TCRdb redid the calling of the 5' RACE reads with MiXCR, one entry per CDR3 protein. The table shows 1.4 million or so distinct CDR3 sequences, with approximately 39% occurring only once.

This clonotype was sampled from a young woman in good health. Sequenced: blood. J is TRBJ2-1 and V is TRBV20-1; 10 bases are a match to TRBD2. The CDR3 DNA is TGCAGTGCTAGAGCCCGGTCGCCGGGACTAGCGATTGATGAGCAGTTCTTC. Its protein is CSARARSPGLAIDEQFF.